This T cell receptor beta chain appears in the sequencing data of a study of blood T cell repertoires in COVID-19. Study summary: T cells, B-cell-depleted T cells, or PBMCs supplied cDNA or gDNA.

Clones were read by immunoSEQ multiplex PCR, and TCRdb kept only the in-frame ones, dropping some. The data hold 200,000 or so clones, with about 85% observed a single time. Material for sequencing was peripheral blood. This clonotype originated in a man in his 70s with active or convalescent COVID-19.

The CDR3 sequence: CASSDSRNTQYF. In nucleotides, the CDR3 is TGTGCCAGCAGTGACTCGAGGAATACGCAGTATTTT. The chain is built from TRBV2 and TRBJ2-3, with D unclear. V was shortened by 3 bases and J by 7 bases, with 8 bases between the two germline ends. The germline V gene encodes CDR1 SNHLY and CDR2 FYNNEI. The CDR3 sequence is 12 residues long.